The TCR beta chain under discussion was sequenced for a study of blood T cell repertoires in COVID-19. Across the study: Whether acute or convalescent, the COVID-19 samples came from the United States, Italy and Spain.

V lost 4 bases, J lost 4 bases, and 9 bases stayed unmatched. The germline V gene encodes CDR1 MDHEN and CDR2 SYDVKM. The CDR3 loop spans 15 amino acids. In the original workflow: Amplification of reference gene primers provided the estimated nucleated cell counts. Generated by immunoSEQ multiplex PCR, the TCRdb table keeps only in-frame clones and is missing some. The V and J calls and clone size were taken over from that table, and D and trimming were inferred from the DNA. The table lists around 140,000 clones, around 86% of them singletons. V is TRBV28 and J is TRBJ1-1; 7 positions match TRBD1. The clonotype comes from a woman in her sixties or seventies with COVID-19, enrolled during active disease. Sequencing was performed on peripheral blood. This CDR3 is CASSSRTGRGTEAFF. The CDR3 region has the DNA TGTGCCAGCAGTTCCAGGACAGGTCGAGGCACTGAAGCTTTCTTT.